These 7 T cell receptor beta chains share one sample of origin, sequenced in a study of T cells after yellow fever vaccination. MiXCR was run by TCRdb on the 5' RACE reads, yielding one entry per CDR3 protein. The sample records some 200,000 distinct CDR3 sequences, 3.2% being singletons. The input for sequencing was CD4+ T cells sorted from PBMCs, taken 10 days after the yellow fever booster vaccination. The source is a man aged 18 to 30 who received the YFV17D yellow fever vaccine.

There are many counts of this clonotype. The chain carries TRBV5-4 and TRBJ2-3; D might be TRBD2 (7 bases). The CDR3 has 15 residues. V lost 5 bases, J lost 1 base, and 14 bases lay in between. Germline lookup yields CDR1 SGHNT and CDR2 YYREEE (reference sequence). CDR3: CASSFGGRGTDTQYF. The CDR3 coding sequence is TGTGCCAGCAGTTTCGGGGGGCGAGGCACAGATACGCAGTATTTT.

In this sample, this clonotype turned up a few times. The J gene is TRBJ1-2, the V gene TRBV2; maybe TRBD1 (5 bases). Germline V gene data show CDR1 as SNHLY and CDR2 as FYNNEI. The V and J ends lost 2 bases and 3 bases respectively, with 10 bases between them. The CDR3 has 14 amino acids. The CDR3 protein is CASSEQGIDYGYTF. CDR3 nucleotide sequence: TGTGCCAGCAGTGAACAGGGTATAGACTATGGCTACACCTTC. Full variable domain (missing parts from reference TRBV2 and TRBJ1-2): EPEVTQTPSHQVTQMGQEVILRCVPISNHLYFYWYRQILGQKVEFLVSFYNNEISEKSEIFDDQFSVERPDGSNFTLKIRSTKLEDSAMYFCASSEQGIDYGYTFGSGTRLTVV.

In this sample, this clonotype turned up many times. The chain joins TRBV10-3 to TRBJ1-3; 7 bases fit TRBD1. Germline loops: CDR1 ENHRY, CDR2 SYGVKD. The CDR3 loop spans 14 amino acids. V lost 5 bases and J lost 0; bases outside the gene matches: 1. In DNA, the CDR3 is TGTGCCATCAGTAGGGACAGCTCTGGAAACACCATATATTTT. Encoded protein: CAISRDSSGNTIYF.

This clonotype has ten or more counts. The chain carries TRBV11-1 and TRBJ1-1; D uncertain. V lost 8 bases, J lost 3 bases, and 7 bases lay in between. The length of the CDR3 is 11 residues. Germline CDR1 is SGHAT and CDR2 is FQDESV (reference sequence). CDR3 nucleotides: TGTGCCAGCCGGGAGGACACTGAAGCTTTCTTT. It encodes CASREDTEAFF.

The rearrangement uses TRBV4-2 and TRBJ2-7; a possible D gene is TRBD1 (7 bases). The CDR3 has 15 amino acids. Trimming removed 1 base at V and 3 bases at J, with 13 bases between. Per the germline V gene, CDR1 is LGHNA and CDR2 is YNFKEQ. The CDR3 DNA is TGTGCCAGCAGCCAAGCCAGGGGGGTAGACTACGAGCAGTACTTC. This encodes CASSQARGVDYEQYF.

This clonotype was seen more than once but under ten times. V usage is TRBV7-2 and J usage is TRBJ1-4, with D perhaps matching TRBD1 (5 bases). Deletions cut 5 bases from V and 5 bases from J, with 18 bases between. This CDR3 is 16 amino acids long. Germline loops: CDR1 SGHTA, CDR2 FQGNSA. CDR3 loop: CASSRQVGRANEKLFF. The CDR3 DNA reads TGTGCCAGCAGCCGACAAGTGGGGCGGGCGAATGAAAAACTGTTTTTT.

The sample holds many counts of this clonotype. J is TRBJ2-2 and V is TRBV5-1; 7 nucleotides line up with TRBD1. The CDR3 is 15 residues long. Germline assignment: CDR1 SGHRS and CDR2 YFSETQ. V shed 1 base and J 5 bases; nucleotides not matched to a gene: 5. The CDR3 DNA reads TGCGCCAGCAGCTTGAGGACAGGCGGTACCGGGGAGCTGTTTTTT. This encodes CASSLRTGGTGELFF.